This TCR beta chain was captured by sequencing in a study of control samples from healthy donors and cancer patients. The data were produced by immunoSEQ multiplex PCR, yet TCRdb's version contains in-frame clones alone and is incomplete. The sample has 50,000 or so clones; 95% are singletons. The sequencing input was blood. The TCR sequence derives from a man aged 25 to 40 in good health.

CDR3 region: CASSDLVANEKLFF. DNA for the CDR3: TGTGCCAGCAGTGATTTGGTAGCTAATGAAAAACTGTTTTTT. The chain joins TRBV25-1 to TRBJ1-4; D gene uncertain. The CDR3 length is 14 residues. Trimming cost V 3 bases and J 3 bases, with 8 bases left between them. Germline V lookup: CDR1 MGHDK, CDR2 SYGVNS.